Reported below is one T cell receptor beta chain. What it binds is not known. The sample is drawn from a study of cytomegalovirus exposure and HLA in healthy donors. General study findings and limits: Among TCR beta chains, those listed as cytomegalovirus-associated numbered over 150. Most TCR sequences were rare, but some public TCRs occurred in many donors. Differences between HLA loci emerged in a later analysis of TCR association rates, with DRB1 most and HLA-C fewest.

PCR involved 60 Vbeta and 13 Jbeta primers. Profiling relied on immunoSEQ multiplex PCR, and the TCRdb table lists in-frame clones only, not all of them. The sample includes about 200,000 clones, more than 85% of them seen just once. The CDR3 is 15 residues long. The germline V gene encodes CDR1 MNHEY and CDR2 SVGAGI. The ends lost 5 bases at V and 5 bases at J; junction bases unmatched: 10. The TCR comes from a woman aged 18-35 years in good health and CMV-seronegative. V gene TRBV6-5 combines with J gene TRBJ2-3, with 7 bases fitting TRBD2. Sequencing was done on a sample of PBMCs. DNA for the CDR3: TGTGCCAGCAGTGTTGGGGGGAGGGTGAGAGATACGCAGTATTTT. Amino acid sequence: CASSVGGRVRDTQYF.